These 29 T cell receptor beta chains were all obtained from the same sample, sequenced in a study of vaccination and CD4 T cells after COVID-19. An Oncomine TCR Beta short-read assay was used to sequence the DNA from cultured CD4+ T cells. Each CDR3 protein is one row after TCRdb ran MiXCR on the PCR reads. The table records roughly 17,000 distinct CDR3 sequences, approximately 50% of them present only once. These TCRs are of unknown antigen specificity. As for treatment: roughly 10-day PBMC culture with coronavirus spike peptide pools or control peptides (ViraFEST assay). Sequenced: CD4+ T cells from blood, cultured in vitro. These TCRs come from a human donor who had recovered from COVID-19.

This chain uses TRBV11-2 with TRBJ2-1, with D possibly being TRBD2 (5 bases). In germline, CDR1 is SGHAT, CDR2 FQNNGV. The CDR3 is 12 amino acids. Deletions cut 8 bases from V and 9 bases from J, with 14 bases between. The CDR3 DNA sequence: TGTGCCAGCGGGAGCAATCGGGGTGAGCAGTTCTTC. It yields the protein CASGSNRGEQFF.

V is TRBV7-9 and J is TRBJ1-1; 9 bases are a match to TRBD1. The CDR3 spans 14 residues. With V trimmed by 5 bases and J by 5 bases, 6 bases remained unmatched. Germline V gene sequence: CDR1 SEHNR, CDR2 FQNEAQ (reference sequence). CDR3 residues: CASSRGQGQTEAFF. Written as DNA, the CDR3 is TGTGCCAGCAGCCGCGGACAGGGGCAGACTGAAGCTTTCTTT.

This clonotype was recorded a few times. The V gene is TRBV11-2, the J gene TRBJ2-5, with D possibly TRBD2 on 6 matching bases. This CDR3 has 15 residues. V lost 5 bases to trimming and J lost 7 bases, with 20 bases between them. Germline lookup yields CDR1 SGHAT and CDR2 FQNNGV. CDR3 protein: CASSQGRGAQGTQYF. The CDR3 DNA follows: TGTGCCAGCAGCCAAGGGCGCGGGGCCCAGGGGACCCAGTACTTC.

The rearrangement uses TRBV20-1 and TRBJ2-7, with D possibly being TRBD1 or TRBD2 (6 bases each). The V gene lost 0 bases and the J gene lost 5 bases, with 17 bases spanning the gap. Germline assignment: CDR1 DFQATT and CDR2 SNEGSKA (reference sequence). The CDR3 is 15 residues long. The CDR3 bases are TGCAGTGCTAGAGATAACGGGGGCAGGGTGGACGAGCAGTACTTC. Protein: CSARDNGGRVDEQYF.

Here the CDR3 DNA reads TGTGCCTGCCAACCGGGTGGGAGTGCTTCACCCCTCCACTTT. It yields the protein CACQPGGSASPLHF. The chain has TRBV30 and TRBJ1-6; D gene unclear. Between the trimmed V and J ends, which lost 6 bases and 9 bases, there was a span of 18 bases. Germline CDR1 reads GTSNPN; CDR2 reads SVGIG (reference sequence). CDR3 size: 14 residues.

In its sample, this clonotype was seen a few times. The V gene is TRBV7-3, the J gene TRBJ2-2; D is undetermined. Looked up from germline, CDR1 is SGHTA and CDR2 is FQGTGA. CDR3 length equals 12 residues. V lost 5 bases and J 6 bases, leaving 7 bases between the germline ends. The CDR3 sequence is CASSPAAGELFF. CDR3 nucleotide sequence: TGTGCCAGCAGCCCCGCGGCCGGGGAGCTGTTTTTT.

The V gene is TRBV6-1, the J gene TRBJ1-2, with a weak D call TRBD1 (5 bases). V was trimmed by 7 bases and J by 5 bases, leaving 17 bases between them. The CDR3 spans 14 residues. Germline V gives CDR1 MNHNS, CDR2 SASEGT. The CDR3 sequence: CASTQGQGIYGYTF. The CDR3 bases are TGTGCCAGCACCCAAGGCCAGGGAATTTATGGCTACACCTTC.

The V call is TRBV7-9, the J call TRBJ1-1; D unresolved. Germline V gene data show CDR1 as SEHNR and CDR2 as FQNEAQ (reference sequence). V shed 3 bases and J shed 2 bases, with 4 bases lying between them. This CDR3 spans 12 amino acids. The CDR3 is CASSFTNTEAFF. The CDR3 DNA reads TGTGCCAGCAGCTTTACAAACACTGAAGCTTTCTTT.

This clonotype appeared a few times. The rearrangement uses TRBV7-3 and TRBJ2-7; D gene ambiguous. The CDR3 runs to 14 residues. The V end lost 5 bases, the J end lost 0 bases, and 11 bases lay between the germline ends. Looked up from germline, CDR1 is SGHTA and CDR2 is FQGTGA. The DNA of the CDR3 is TGTGCCAGCAGCCAAGGCCCTAGCTCCTACGAGCAGTACTTC. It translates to CASSQGPSSYEQYF. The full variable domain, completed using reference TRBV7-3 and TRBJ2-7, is GAGVSQTPSNKVTEKGKYVELRCDPISGHTALYWYRQSLGQGPEFLIYFQGTGAADDSGLPNDRFFAVRPEGSVSTLKIQRTERGDSAVYLCASSQGPSSYEQYFGPGTRLTVT.

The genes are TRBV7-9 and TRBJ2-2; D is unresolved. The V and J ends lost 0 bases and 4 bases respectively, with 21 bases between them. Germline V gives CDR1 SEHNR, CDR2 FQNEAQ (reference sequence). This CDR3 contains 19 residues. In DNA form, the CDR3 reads TGTGCCAGCAGCTTAGCGCGTTACACTGGTGGTGGTTTCACCGGGGAGCTGTTTTTT. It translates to CASSLARYTGGGFTGELFF.

Here the CDR3 reads CASKENSMNTEAFF. The CDR3 nucleotides read TGCGCCAGCAAGGAGAACTCGATGAACACTGAAGCTTTCTTT. This chain connects TRBV5-1 to TRBJ1-1; D gene ambiguous. Germline lookup yields CDR1 SGHRS and CDR2 YFSETQ. The CDR3 length is 14 residues. V was trimmed by 6 bases and J by 0 bases, leaving 12 bases between them.

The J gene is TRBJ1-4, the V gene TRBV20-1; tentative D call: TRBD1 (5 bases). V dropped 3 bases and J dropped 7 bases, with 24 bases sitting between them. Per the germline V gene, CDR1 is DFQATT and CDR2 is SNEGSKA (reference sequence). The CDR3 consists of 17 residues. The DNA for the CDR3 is TGCAGTGCTAGGGGTACAGGTGAGGGGCGCAGTGGTGAAAAACTGTTTTTT. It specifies CSARGTGEGRSGEKLFF.

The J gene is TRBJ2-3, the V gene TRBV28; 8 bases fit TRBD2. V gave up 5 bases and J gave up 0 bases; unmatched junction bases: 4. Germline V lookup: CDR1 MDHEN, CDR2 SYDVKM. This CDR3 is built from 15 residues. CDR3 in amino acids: CASSPPSGSTDTQYF. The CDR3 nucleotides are TGTGCCAGCAGTCCGCCTAGCGGGAGCACAGATACGCAGTATTTT.

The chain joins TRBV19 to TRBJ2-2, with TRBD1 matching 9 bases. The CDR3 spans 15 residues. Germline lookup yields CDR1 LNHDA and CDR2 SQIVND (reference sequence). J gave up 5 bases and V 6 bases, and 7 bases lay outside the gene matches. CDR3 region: CASRAGTGRTGELFF. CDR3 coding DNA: TGTGCCAGTAGGGCCGGGACAGGGCGGACCGGGGAGCTGTTTTTT.

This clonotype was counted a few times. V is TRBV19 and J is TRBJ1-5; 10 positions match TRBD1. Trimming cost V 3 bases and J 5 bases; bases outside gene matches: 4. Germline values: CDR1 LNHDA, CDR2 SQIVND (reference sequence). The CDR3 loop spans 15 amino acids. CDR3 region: CASSIRTGGDQPQHF. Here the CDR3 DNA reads TGTGCCAGTAGTATCCGGACAGGGGGGGATCAGCCCCAGCATTTT.

This chain's CDR3 is CASSTSGRGNTGELFF. The CDR3 region has the DNA TGTGCCAGCTCTACTAGCGGGAGGGGGAACACCGGGGAGCTGTTTTTT. The chain carries TRBV7-9 and TRBJ2-2, with 13 nucleotides matching TRBD2. With 8 bases clipped from V and 1 base from J, the junction kept 4 bases outside the gene matches. CDR3 length equals 16 residues. Germline lookup yields CDR1 SEHNR and CDR2 FQNEAQ (reference sequence).

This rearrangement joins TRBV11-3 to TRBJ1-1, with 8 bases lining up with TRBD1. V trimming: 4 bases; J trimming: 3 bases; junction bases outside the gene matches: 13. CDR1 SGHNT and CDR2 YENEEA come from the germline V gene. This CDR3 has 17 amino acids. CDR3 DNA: TGTGCCAGCAGCTCTCCTTGGACAGGGTCGGCAGACACTGAAGCTTTCTTT. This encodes CASSSPWTGSADTEAFF.

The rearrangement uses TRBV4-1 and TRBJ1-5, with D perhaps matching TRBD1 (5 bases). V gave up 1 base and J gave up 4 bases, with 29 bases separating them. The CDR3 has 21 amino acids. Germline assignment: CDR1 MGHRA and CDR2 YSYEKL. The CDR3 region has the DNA TGCGCCAGCAGCCAAGGTACAGTGAGGGGCAAAGCCCCGTTATTTAATCAGCCCCAGCATTTT. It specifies CASSQGTVRGKAPLFNQPQHF.

The CDR3 loop is CASSPPPAGANTEAFF. CDR3 bases: TGTGCCAGCAGCCCCCCCCCGGCAGGGGCTAACACTGAAGCTTTCTTT. This rearrangement joins TRBV5-4 to TRBJ1-1, with D tentatively TRBD1 (6 bases). This CDR3 is built from 16 residues. The germline V gene has CDR1 SGHNT and CDR2 YYREEE (reference sequence). V gave up 4 bases and J gave up 2 bases, with 18 bases separating them.

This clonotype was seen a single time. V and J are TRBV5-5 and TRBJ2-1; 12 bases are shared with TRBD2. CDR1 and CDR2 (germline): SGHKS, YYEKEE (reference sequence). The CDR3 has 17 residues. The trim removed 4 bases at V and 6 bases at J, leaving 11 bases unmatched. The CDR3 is CASSKDRGGLAGNEQFF. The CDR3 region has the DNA TGTGCCAGCAGCAAGGACAGGGGGGGACTAGCGGGCAATGAGCAGTTCTTC.

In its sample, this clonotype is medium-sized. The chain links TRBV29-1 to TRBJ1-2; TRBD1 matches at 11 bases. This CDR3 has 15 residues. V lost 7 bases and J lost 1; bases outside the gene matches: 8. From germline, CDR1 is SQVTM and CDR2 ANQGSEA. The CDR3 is CSASTGTGGNYGYTF. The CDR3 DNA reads TGCAGCGCCTCCACCGGGACAGGGGGTAACTATGGCTACACCTTC.

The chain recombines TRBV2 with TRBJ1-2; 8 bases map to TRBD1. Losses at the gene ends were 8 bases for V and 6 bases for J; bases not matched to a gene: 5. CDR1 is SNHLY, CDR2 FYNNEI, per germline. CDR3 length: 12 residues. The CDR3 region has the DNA TGTGCCAGCCGGACAGGGCCTGATGGCTACACCTTC. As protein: CASRTGPDGYTF.

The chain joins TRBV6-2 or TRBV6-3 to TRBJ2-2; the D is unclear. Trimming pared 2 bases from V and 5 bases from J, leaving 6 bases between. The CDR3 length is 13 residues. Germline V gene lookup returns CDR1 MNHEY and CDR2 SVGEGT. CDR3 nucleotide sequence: TGTGCCAGCAGTTACAGGCCTACCGGGGAGCTGTTTTTT. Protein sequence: CASSYRPTGELFF.

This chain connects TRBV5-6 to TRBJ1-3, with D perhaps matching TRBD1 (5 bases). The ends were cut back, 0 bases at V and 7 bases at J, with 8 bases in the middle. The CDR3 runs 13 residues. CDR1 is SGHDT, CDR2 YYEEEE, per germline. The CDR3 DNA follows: TGTGCCAGCAGCTTGGACAGGTTCAACACCATATATTTT. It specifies CASSLDRFNTIYF.

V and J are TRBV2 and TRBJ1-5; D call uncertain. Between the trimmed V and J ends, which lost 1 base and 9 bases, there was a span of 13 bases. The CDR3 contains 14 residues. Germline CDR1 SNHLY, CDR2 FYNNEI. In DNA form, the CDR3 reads TGTGCCAGCAGTGAAGGTCGGCAGCTAGGGCCCCAGCATTTT. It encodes CASSEGRQLGPQHF.

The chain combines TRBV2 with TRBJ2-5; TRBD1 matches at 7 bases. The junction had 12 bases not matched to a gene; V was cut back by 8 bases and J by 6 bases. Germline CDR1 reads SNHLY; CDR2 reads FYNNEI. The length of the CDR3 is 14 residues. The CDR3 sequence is CASLPDEGAKTQYF. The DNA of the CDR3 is TGTGCCAGCTTACCTGACGAGGGGGCAAAGACCCAGTACTTC.

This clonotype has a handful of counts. The CDR3 nucleotides are TGTGCCAGCAGTGGCCAGAGCTACAATGAGCAGTTCTTC. Residues: CASSGQSYNEQFF. The V gene is TRBV2, the J gene TRBJ2-1; D is ambiguous. The CDR3 has 13 residues. The V gene lost 4 bases and the J gene lost 3 bases, with 7 bases spanning the gap. CDR1 is SNHLY, CDR2 FYNNEI, per germline.

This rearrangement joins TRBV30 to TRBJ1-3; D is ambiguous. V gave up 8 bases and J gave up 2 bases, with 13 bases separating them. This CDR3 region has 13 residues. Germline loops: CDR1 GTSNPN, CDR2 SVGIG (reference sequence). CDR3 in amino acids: CALDTQTGNTIYF. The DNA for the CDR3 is TGTGCCCTTGACACACAAACTGGAAACACCATATATTTT.

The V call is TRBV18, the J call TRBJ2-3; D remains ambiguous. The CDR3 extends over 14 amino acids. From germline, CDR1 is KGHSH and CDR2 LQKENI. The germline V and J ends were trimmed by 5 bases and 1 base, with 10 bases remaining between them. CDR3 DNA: TGTGCCAGCTCAAGCCCAGTGGGCACAGATACGCAGTATTTT. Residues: CASSSPVGTDTQYF.